Listed below are T cell receptor beta chains from one sample, sequenced in a study of T cells in Graves' hyperthyroidism and ophthalmopathy. TCRdb reanalysed the multiplex PCR reads using MiXCR and keeps one entry per CDR3 protein. The sample shows 700,000 or so distinct CDR3 sequences, less than 20% of them seen only once. Sequencing input: blood. The receptors originated from a young man with Graves' hyperthyroidism. CDR3s include the opening cysteine and the closing phenylalanine or tryptophan. The D gene is left open where the match is weak. Rows may omit the clone size; those that give it use once, few, many or a size class.

v_call	clone_size	d_call	j_call	cdr3_aa	cdr3_nt
TRBV28	few	-	TRBJ2-2	CASSRGSVAGELFF	TGTGCCAGCAGCAGGGGATCGGTTGCCGGGGAGCTGTTTTTT
TRBV3-1	many	-	TRBJ1-1	CASTWGGDLNTEAFF	TGTGCCAGCACCTGGGGCGGAGACCTGAACACTGAAGCTTTCTTT
TRBV5-8	-	TRBD2	TRBJ2-3	CASRSGTSGRLSTDTQYF	TGTGCCAGCAGGTCCGGGACTAGCGGGAGGCTTAGCACAGATACGCAGTATTTT
TRBV7-2	few	TRBD2	TRBJ2-1	CASSPRTSGSKVFF	TGTGCCAGCAGCCCCCGGACTAGCGGGAGTAAGGTGTTCTTC
TRBV20-1	many	-	TRBJ2-1	CSATGHVVGHSYNEQFF	TGCAGTGCTACCGGACACGTAGTGGGTCACTCCTACAATGAGCAGTTCTTC
TRBV24-1	many	-	TRBJ2-7	CATSDKASASYEQYF	TGTGCCACCAGTGACAAAGCGTCAGCTTCCTACGAGCAGTACTTC
TRBV5-1	-	-	TRBJ2-1	CTSSLAGLSYNEQFF	TGCACCAGCAGTTTGGCGGGCCTATCCTACAATGAGCAGTTCTTC
TRBV20-1	many	TRBD2	TRBJ2-1	CSAWREAGNEQFF	TGCAGTGCTTGGCGGGAGGCCGGGAATGAGCAGTTCTTC
TRBV20-1	-	-	TRBJ2-2	CSARETGLGTGELFF	TGCAGTGCTAGGGAAACCGGGCTGGGCACCGGGGAGCTGTTTTTT
TRBV28	many	-	TRBJ1-1	CASSLSAVPEAFF	TGTGCCAGCAGTTTATCGGCAGTCCCTGAAGCTTTCTTT
TRBV7-2	-	TRBD2	TRBJ2-1	CASSLAPSSGSQFF	TGTGCCAGCAGCTTAGCCCCTTCTAGCGGTAGCCAGTTCTTC
TRBV29-1	many	-	TRBJ2-7	CSVTSPEQYF	TGCAGCGTCACTTCTCCCGAGCAGTACTTC
TRBV2	-	-	TRBJ2-1	CASSPNLALSSYNEQFF	TGTGCCAGCAGCCCAAATCTAGCTTTGAGCTCCTACAATGAGCAGTTCTTC
TRBV11-1	many	-	TRBJ2-1	CASSLTGFAYNEQFF	TGTGCCAGCAGCTTAACTGGGTTTGCCTACAATGAGCAGTTCTTC
TRBV18	many	TRBD1	TRBJ2-7	CASSTGDGRSSYEQYF	TGTGCCAGCTCAACAGGGGACGGTCGGAGCTCCTACGAGCAGTACTTC
TRBV28	many	-	TRBJ1-5	CASSIDQPQHF	TGTGCCAGCAGTATAGATCAGCCCCAGCATTTT
TRBV28	many	TRBD1	TRBJ1-2	CASSAPGQGTGGYTF	TGTGCCAGCAGCGCCCCCGGACAGGGGACTGGGGGCTACACCTTC
TRBV20-1	many	TRBD1	TRBJ2-5	CSASPGTGALGETQYF	TGCAGTGCTAGTCCCGGGACAGGGGCTCTAGGGGAGACCCAGTACTTC
TRBV13	many	-	TRBJ2-2	CASSLASGVNTGELFF	TGTGCCAGCAGCTTAGCCAGCGGAGTCAACACCGGGGAGCTGTTTTTT
TRBV10-3	-	TRBD1	TRBJ2-3	CAIGGLDRASTDTQYF	TGTGCCATCGGGGGATTGGACAGGGCTAGCACAGATACGCAGTATTTT
TRBV30	few	-	TRBJ1-6	CAWREGFDYNSPLHF	TGTGCCTGGAGGGAGGGGTTCGATTATAATTCACCCCTCCACTTT
TRBV3-1	many	TRBD2	TRBJ2-1	CASSPTSAPGDEQFF	TGTGCCAGCAGTCCAACTAGCGCTCCTGGGGATGAGCAGTTCTTC
TRBV15	-	-	TRBJ1-6	CATSREQAPREALHF	TGTGCCACCAGCAGAGAACAGGCACCTCGGGAGGCCCTCCACTTT
TRBV2	-	TRBD2	TRBJ2-7	CASSWNSGRDSYEQYF	TGTGCCAGCAGTTGGAATAGCGGGAGGGACTCCTACGAGCAGTACTTC
TRBV11-3	many	TRBD2	TRBJ2-1	CASSSGDYLGLAGGGEQFF	TGTGCCAGCAGCTCCGGTGACTATTTGGGTCTAGCGGGAGGTGGAGAGCAGTTCTTC
TRBV9	-	TRBD2	TRBJ2-3	CASSVGGGTSTDTQYF	TGTGCCAGCAGCGTAGGGGGGGGGACTAGCACAGATACGCAGTATTTT
TRBV5-4	-	TRBD2	TRBJ2-3	CASSSGGAFTDTQYF	TGTGCCAGCAGCTCGGGGGGTGCTTTCACAGATACGCAGTATTTT
TRBV2	many	TRBD2	TRBJ2-5	CASGLAGTETQYF	TGTGCCAGCGGGCTAGCGGGAACAGAGACCCAGTACTTC
TRBV9	few	-	TRBJ1-5	CASSVGFKQPQHF	TGTGCCAGCAGCGTTGGTTTTAAACAGCCCCAGCATTTT
TRBV19	-	-	TRBJ1-5	CASSIKGGYNQPQHF	TGTGCCAGTAGTATAAAGGGGGGTTACAATCAGCCCCAGCATTTT
TRBV18	-	-	TRBJ1-1	CASSPTGEAFF	TGTGCCAGCTCACCAACAGGAGAGGCTTTCTTT
TRBV27	many	-	TRBJ1-1	CASSLGGFHAEAFF	TGTGCCAGCAGTTTAGGGGGGTTTCACGCTGAAGCTTTCTTT
TRBV5-6	-	-	TRBJ1-1	CASSLQRGVRTFF	TGTGCCAGCAGCTTACAAAGAGGGGTCCGGACTTTCTTT
TRBV11-3	many	-	TRBJ1-1	CASKRGMADNTEAFF	TGTGCCAGCAAGAGAGGTATGGCAGATAACACTGAAGCTTTCTTT
TRBV2	-	TRBD1	TRBJ2-2	CASIGTENTGELFF	TGTGCCAGCATAGGGACAGAAAACACCGGGGAGCTGTTTTTT
TRBV11-2	many	TRBD2	TRBJ2-1	CASSQRGGLPQDEQFF	TGTGCCAGCAGCCAGCGGGGGGGACTCCCCCAGGATGAGCAGTTCTTC
TRBV28	many	TRBD1	TRBJ2-7	CASSLNTRDRGSYEQYF	TGTGCCAGCAGTTTGAATACGAGGGACAGGGGATCCTACGAGCAGTACTTC
TRBV27	many	TRBD2	TRBJ2-1	CASSIPGLAGGPGEQFF	TGTGCCAGCAGTATACCGGGACTAGCGGGAGGGCCGGGGGAGCAGTTCTTC
TRBV15	many	-	TRBJ2-1	CATSGGQGANEQFF	TGTGCCACCAGCGGCGGACAAGGGGCTAATGAGCAGTTCTTC
TRBV27	few	-	TRBJ2-7	CAREEGSYEQYF	TGTGCCAGAGAGGAGGGATCCTACGAGCAGTACTTC
TRBV3-1	many	TRBD1	TRBJ2-7	CASSPFEGQGYEQYF	TGTGCCAGCAGCCCGTTTGAGGGACAGGGCTACGAGCAGTACTTC
TRBV28	many	-	TRBJ2-2	CASRQQGSTGELFF	TGTGCCAGTCGACAACAGGGATCCACCGGGGAGCTGTTTTTT
TRBV2	-	-	TRBJ2-1	CASGTSRFGEQFF	TGTGCCAGCGGGACGAGTCGGTTTGGTGAGCAGTTCTTC
TRBV5-1	-	-	TRBJ1-3	CASKGQTSGNTIYF	TGCGCCAGCAAGGGTCAAACCTCTGGAAACACCATATATTTT
TRBV12-3/TRBV12-4	many	-	TRBJ1-4	CASSPGGLGEKLFF	TGTGCCAGCAGCCCGGGAGGGCTTGGTGAAAAACTGTTTTTT
TRBV28	-	TRBD1	TRBJ2-5	CASSQDRASSEGTQYF	TGTGCCAGCAGTCAGGACAGGGCGAGCAGTGAAGGGACCCAGTACTTC
TRBV14	-	-	TRBJ2-7	CASSQRPGSWVEQYF	TGTGCCAGCAGCCAACGACCGGGCTCTTGGGTCGAGCAGTACTTC
TRBV7-9	-	-	TRBJ2-5	CASSYSTGNSQYF	TGTGCCAGCAGTTACTCGACTGGAAATTCCCAGTACTTC
TRBV5-5	-	TRBD2	TRBJ2-2	CASSATSGGWNTGELFF	TGTGCCAGCAGCGCGACTAGCGGGGGATGGAACACCGGGGAGCTGTTTTTT
TRBV7-3	-	TRBD2	TRBJ2-1	CASSFLPGLAGGGEQFF	TGTGCCAGCAGCTTCTTGCCGGGACTAGCGGGAGGGGGAGAGCAGTTCTTC
TRBV2	-	TRBD1	TRBJ2-7	CASRATGQGAYEQYF	TGTGCCAGCAGGGCCACGGGACAGGGAGCCTACGAGCAGTACTTC
TRBV30	few	-	TRBJ1-5	CALREGSKGNQPQHF	TGTGCCCTGCGAGAAGGGAGTAAGGGCAATCAGCCCCAGCATTTT
TRBV28	-	TRBD2	TRBJ2-1	CASSLSSGTSGSYNEQFF	TGTGCCAGCAGTTTATCCAGCGGGACTAGCGGCTCCTACAATGAGCAGTTCTTC
TRBV6-1	few	-	TRBJ2-2	CASSPVLAGELFF	TGTGCCAGCAGTCCCGTCCTCGCCGGGGAGCTGTTTTTT
TRBV7-2	many	-	TRBJ1-5	CASSLEGVRNNQPQHF	TGTGCCAGCAGCTTAGAAGGCGTGCGTAACAATCAGCCCCAGCATTTT
TRBV10-3	-	TRBD1	TRBJ2-1	CAIRGRDRVNEQFF	TGTGCCATAAGAGGTCGGGACAGGGTCAATGAGCAGTTCTTC
TRBV7-3	-	-	TRBJ2-3	CASSFEPTSTDTQYF	TGTGCCAGCAGCTTTGAACCTACTAGCACAGATACGCAGTATTTT